The entry below describes one T cell receptor (beta chain). The data belong to a study of blood T cell repertoires in COVID-19. In the study overall: Samples came from the United States, Italy and Spain, spanning acute and convalescent COVID-19.

Original handling: It was from reference gene primer amplification that nucleated cell counts were estimated. Some clones are missing from TCRdb's copy, which holds only in-frame ones; the method was immunoSEQ multiplex PCR. V, J and clone size derive from that table, while D and trimming were established from the DNA sequence. Here the sample spans 120,000 to 150,000 clones, just under 85% being singletons. Sequencing was carried out using peripheral blood. The TCR comes from a woman aged 40 to 50 with active or convalescent COVID-19.

The CDR3 coding sequence is TGTGCCAGCAGTGTACAGGGGACCATGAACACTGAAGCTTTCTTT. This sequence encodes CASSVQGTMNTEAFF. This chain connects TRBV28 to TRBJ1-1, with 7 bases that match TRBD1. V shed 5 bases and J 0 bases; nucleotides not matched to a gene: 6. Germline CDR1 and CDR2: MDHEN and SYDVKM. This CDR3 has 15 amino acids.